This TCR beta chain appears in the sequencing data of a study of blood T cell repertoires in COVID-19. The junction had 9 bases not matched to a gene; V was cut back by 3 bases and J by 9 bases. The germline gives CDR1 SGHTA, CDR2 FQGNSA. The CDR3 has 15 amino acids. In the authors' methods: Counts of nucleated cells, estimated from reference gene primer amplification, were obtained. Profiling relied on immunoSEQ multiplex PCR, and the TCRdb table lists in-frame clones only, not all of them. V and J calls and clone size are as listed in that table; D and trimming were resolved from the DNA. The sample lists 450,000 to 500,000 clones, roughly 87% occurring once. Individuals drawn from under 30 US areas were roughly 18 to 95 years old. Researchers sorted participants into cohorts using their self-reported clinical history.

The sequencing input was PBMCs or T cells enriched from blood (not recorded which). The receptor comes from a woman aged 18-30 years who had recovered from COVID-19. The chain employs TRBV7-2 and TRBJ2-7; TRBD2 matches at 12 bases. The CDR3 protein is CASSFGLAGSTVQYF. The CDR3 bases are TGTGCCAGCAGCTTTGGACTAGCGGGGAGTACAGTGCAGTACTTC.